This entry lists 11 T cell receptor beta chains sequenced from one sample in a study of regulatory T cells. Primers: 52 TRBV forward and 13 TRBJ reverse. Method: immunoSEQ multiplex PCR; TCRdb's copy keeps in-frame clones and lacks some. The sample includes fewer than 20,000 clones, around 80% of them seen just once. Study conclusions and caveats: In CD3G-deficient patients, conventional CD4+ T cells were enriched for hydrophobic CDR3 residues at positions 6 and 7.

No antigens are known for them. Sequencing input: conventional CD4+ T cells sorted from blood. The receptors shown here come from a person aged 25 to 40 with CD3G deficiency.

The rearrangement uses TRBV18 and TRBJ2-7; tentative D call: TRBD2 (5 bases). Per the germline V gene, CDR1 is KGHSH and CDR2 is LQKENI. This CDR3 contains 13 residues. V was shortened by 4 bases and J by 6 bases, with 13 bases between the two germline ends. The CDR3, as DNA: TGTGCCAGCTCACATTTGTGGGAGAGCGAGCAGTACTTC. Translation gives CASSHLWESEQYF.

The V and J genes are TRBV7-8 and TRBJ2-7; either TRBD1 or TRBD2 may fit D (6 bases each). Trimming removed 2 bases at V and 4 bases at J, with 9 bases between. The V gene's germline CDR1 is SGHVS and CDR2 FQNEAQ. This CDR3 is 13 amino acids long. CDR3 sequence reads: CASSLLGGYEQYF. CDR3 DNA sequence: TGTGCCAGCAGCTTATTAGGGGGGTACGAGCAGTACTTC.

The chain uses TRBV28 and TRBJ1-2, with TRBD1 matching over 9 bases. CDR1 is MDHEN and CDR2 is SYDVKM in the germline V gene. V shed 4 bases and J 2 bases; nucleotides not matched to a gene: 8. This CDR3 is 16 amino acids long. In DNA form, the CDR3 reads TGTGCCAGCAGTTCTAAGGACAGGGGAAAGAACTATGGCTACACCTTC. Amino acid sequence: CASSSKDRGKNYGYTF.

There are a few counts of this clone. The V call is TRBV5-1, the J call TRBJ2-1; 10 bases fit TRBD2. Germline loops: CDR1 SGHRS, CDR2 YFSETQ. The CDR3 is 14 amino acids. The J segment lost 8 bases and the V segment lost 2 bases, leaving 4 bases of the junction unmatched. The CDR3 region is CASSLSSGRYEQFF. The DNA for the CDR3 is TGCGCCAGCAGCTTAAGTAGCGGGAGGTATGAGCAGTTCTTC. The full variable domain, rest sourced from reference TRBV5-1 and TRBJ2-1, is KAGVTQTPRYLIKTRGQQVTLSCSPISGHRSVSWYQQTPGQGLQFLFEYFSETQRNKGNFPGRFSGRQFSNSRSEMNVSTLELGDSALYLCASSLSSGRYEQFFGPGTRLTVL.

V and J are TRBV5-1 and TRBJ1-1, with D maybe TRBD1 (6 bases). Germline-derived CDR1 and CDR2 are SGHRS and YFSETQ. V was shortened by 2 bases and J by 2 bases, with 10 bases between the two germline ends. The CDR3 extends over 14 amino acids. The CDR3 nucleotides are TGCGCCAGCAGCTTCGGGACACTCAACACTGAAGCTTTCTTT. This sequence encodes CASSFGTLNTEAFF.

The CDR3 reads CSARAYTEAFF. As DNA, the CDR3 is TGCAGTGCTAGAGCCTACACTGAAGCTTTCTTT. J is TRBJ1-1 and V is TRBV20-1; D is undetermined. CDR1 and CDR2 (germline): DFQATT, SNEGSKA (reference sequence). The CDR3 sequence is 11 residues long. V dropped 1 base and J dropped 3 bases, with 3 bases sitting between them.

The rearrangement joins TRBV6-1 to TRBJ1-2; 9 positions agree with TRBD1. CDR1 is MNHNS, CDR2 SASEGT, per germline. The CDR3 runs to 14 residues. V was pared by 7 bases and J by 4 bases, with 7 bases of the junction left unmatched. DNA for the CDR3: TGTGCCAGCACTTCCGGGACAGGGCGCTATGGCTACACCTTC. Protein product: CASTSGTGRYGYTF.

The chain is built from TRBV10-3 and TRBJ2-7; D not certain. This CDR3 contains 13 residues. The germline V gene has CDR1 ENHRY and CDR2 SYGVKD. Trimming left V 5 bases short and J 3 bases short, with 11 bases between. The CDR3 nucleotides read TGTGCCATCAGTCCGACGGCGGACTACGAGCAGTACTTC. It codes for CAISPTADYEQYF.

The CDR3 DNA sequence: TGTGCCATCAGTGATTACATCTCCTACGAGCAGTACTTC. It codes for CAISDYISYEQYF. This chain links TRBV10-3 with TRBJ2-7; no firm D call. Germline V CDR1 and CDR2: ENHRY, SYGVKD. V was clipped by 3 bases and J by 0 bases, with 6 bases between them. This CDR3 contains 13 residues.

This clone has just a few counts. The chain combines TRBV6-6 with TRBJ1-4; D uncertain. Germline V gene data show CDR1 as MNHNY and CDR2 as SVGAGI (reference sequence). CDR3 length: 13 amino acids. The V end was cut by 2 bases, the J end by 8 bases, with 9 bases between. CDR3 nucleotide sequence: TGTGCCAGCAGTTACACCTCGCACGAAAAACTGTTTTTT. Protein: CASSYTSHEKLFF.

The chain employs TRBV19 and TRBJ2-2; no firm D call. The V gene's germline CDR1 is LNHDA and CDR2 SQIVND (reference sequence). V shed 6 bases and J shed 7 bases, with 15 bases lying between them. The length of the CDR3 is 14 residues. CDR3: CASSPVSWVGELFF. Here the CDR3 DNA reads TGTGCCAGTAGCCCGGTCAGTTGGGTCGGGGAGCTGTTTTTT. The variable domain in full, with the rest retrieved from reference TRBV19 and TRBJ2-2, is DGGITQSPKYLFRKEGQNVTLSCEQNLNHDAMYWYRQDPGQGLRLIYYSQIVNDFQKGDIAEGYSVSREKKESFPLTVTSAQKNPTAFYLCASSPVSWVGELFFGEGSRLTVL.